This record looks at one T cell receptor (beta chain) sequence and its context. Antigen specificity is unknown. The germline V gene has CDR1 SGHRS and CDR2 YFSETQ. Trimming took off 5 bases at V and 5 bases at J, with 17 bases between the two ends. The length of the CDR3 is 14 residues. The data belong to a study of early T cells in non-severe SARS-CoV-2 infection. At the level of the study: From unsorted whole blood, bulk RNA was sequenced, and the chains remained unpaired.

Study results and caveats: The VDJdb matching leaned toward anti-spike CD8 responses and overlooked private and CD4 specificities.

Separate cDNA molecules each had unique molecular identifiers attached to them. TCRdb independently ran MiXCR on the 5' RACE reads; one entry per CDR3 protein. The table records 65,000 to 95,000 distinct CDR3 sequences, more than 10% of them present only once. This specimen consisted of whole blood, obtained at baseline. V usage is TRBV5-1 and J usage is TRBJ2-7; possibly TRBD2 for D (6 bases). This TCR was sampled from an adult who was a healthcare worker with PCR-confirmed SARS-CoV-2 infection or an uninfected control (not recorded which). The donor label of this sample is uncertain. The CDR3 DNA reads TGCGCCAGCAGGGTAAGCGGAGGGTCCGACGAGCAGTACTTC. The encoded protein is CASRVSGGSDEQYF.